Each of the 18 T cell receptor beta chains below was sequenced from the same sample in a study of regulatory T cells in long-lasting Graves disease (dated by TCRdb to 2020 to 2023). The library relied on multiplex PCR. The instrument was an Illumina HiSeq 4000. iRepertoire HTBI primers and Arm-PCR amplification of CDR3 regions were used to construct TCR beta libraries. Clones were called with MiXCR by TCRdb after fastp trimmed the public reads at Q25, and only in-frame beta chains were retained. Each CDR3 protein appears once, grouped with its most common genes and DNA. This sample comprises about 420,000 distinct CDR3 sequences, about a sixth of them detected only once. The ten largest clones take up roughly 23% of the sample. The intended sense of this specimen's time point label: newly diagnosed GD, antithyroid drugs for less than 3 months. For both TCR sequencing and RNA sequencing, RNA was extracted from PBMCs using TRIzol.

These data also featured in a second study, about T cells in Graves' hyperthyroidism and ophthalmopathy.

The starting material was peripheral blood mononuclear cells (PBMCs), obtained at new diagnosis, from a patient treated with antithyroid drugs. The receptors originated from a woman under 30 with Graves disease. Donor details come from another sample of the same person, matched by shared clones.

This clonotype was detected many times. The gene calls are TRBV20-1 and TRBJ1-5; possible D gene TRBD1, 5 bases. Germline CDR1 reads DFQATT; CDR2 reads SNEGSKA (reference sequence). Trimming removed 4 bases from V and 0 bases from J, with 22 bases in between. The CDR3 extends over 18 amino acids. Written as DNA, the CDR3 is TGCAGTGCTAACCCCGGGACCATAAGAGTCCATAGCAATCAGCCCCAGCATTTT. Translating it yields CSANPGTIRVHSNQPQHF.

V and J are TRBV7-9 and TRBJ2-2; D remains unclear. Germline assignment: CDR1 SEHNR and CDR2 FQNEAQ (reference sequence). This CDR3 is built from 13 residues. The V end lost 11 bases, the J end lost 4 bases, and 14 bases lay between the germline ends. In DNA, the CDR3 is TGTGCCTGTCGTCCTTCTTCCACCGGGGAGCTGTTTTTT. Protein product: CACRPSSTGELFF. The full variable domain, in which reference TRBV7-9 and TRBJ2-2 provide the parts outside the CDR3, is DTGVSQNPRHKITKRGQNVTFRCDPISEHNRLYWYRQTLGQGPEFLTYFQNEAQLEKSRLLSDRFSAERPKGSFSTLEIQRTEQGDSAMYLCACRPSSTGELFFGEGSRLTVL.

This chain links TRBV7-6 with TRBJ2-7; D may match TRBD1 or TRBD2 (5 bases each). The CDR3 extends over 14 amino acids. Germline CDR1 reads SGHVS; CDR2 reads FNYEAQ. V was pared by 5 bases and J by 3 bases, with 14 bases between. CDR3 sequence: CASSQGPKGYEQYF. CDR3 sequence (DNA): TGTGCCAGCAGCCAGGGACCGAAGGGCTACGAGCAGTACTTC.

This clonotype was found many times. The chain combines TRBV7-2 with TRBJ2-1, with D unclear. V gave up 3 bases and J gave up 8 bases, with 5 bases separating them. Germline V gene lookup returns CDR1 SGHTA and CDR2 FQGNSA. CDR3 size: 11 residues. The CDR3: CASSFRYEQFF. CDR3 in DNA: TGTGCCAGCAGCTTCCGCTATGAGCAGTTCTTC.

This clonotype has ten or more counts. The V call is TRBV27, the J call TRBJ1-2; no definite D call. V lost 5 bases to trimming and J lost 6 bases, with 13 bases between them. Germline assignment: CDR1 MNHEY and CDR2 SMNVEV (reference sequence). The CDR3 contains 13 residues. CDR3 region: CASSLSAGNGYTF. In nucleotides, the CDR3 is TGTGCCAGCAGTCTCAGCGCTGGAAATGGCTACACCTTC.

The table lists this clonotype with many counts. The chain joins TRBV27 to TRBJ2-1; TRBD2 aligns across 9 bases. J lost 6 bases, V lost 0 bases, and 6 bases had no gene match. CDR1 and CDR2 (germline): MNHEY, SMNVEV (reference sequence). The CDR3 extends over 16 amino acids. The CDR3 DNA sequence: TGTGCCAGCAGTTTATCTATAGCGGGAGTAAGCAATGAGCAGTTCTTC. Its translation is CASSLSIAGVSNEQFF.

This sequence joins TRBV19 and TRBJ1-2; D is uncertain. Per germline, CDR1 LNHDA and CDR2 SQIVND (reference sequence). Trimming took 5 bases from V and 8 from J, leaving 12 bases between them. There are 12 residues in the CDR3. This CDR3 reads CASSREAGGYTF. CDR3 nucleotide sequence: TGTGCCAGTAGTCGTGAGGCCGGCGGCTACACCTTC.

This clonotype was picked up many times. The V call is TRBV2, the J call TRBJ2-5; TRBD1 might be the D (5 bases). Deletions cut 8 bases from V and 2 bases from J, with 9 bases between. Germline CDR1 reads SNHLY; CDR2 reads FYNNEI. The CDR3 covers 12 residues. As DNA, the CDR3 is TGTGCCAGCGAGCCAGGGCAAGAGACCCAGTACTTC. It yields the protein CASEPGQETQYF.

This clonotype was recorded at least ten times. The CDR3 here is CASASGLAGGTDTQYF. The CDR3 coding sequence is TGTGCCAGCGCATCGGGGCTAGCGGGAGGTACAGATACGCAGTATTTT. The J gene is TRBJ2-3, the V gene TRBV27, with 11 bases that match TRBD2. Germline CDR1 MNHEY, CDR2 SMNVEV (reference sequence). CDR3 length equals 16 residues. Trimming took 8 bases from V and 3 from J; bases not matched to a gene: 10.

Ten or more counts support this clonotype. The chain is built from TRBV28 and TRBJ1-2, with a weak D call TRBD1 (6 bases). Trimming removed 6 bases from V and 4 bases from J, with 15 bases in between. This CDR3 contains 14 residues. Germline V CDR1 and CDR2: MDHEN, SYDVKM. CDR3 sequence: CASSPGAWGYGYTF. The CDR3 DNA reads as TGTGCCAGCAGCCCAGGGGCCTGGGGCTATGGCTACACCTTC.

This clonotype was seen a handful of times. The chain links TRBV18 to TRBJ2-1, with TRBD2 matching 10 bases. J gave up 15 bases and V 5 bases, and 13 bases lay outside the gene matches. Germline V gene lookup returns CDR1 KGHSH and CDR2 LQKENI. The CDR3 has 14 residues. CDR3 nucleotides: TGTGCCAGCTCATCAGGACTAGCGGTTCTAGGGGGGTTCTTC. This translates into CASSSGLAVLGGFF.

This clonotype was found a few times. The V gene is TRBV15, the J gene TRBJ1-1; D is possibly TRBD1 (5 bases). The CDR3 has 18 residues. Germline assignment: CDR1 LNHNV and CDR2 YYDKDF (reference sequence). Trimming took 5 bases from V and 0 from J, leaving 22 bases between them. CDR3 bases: TGTGCCACCAGCCCCTGGGGGGATTTAATGGTGGTGAACACTGAAGCTTTCTTT. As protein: CATSPWGDLMVVNTEAFF.

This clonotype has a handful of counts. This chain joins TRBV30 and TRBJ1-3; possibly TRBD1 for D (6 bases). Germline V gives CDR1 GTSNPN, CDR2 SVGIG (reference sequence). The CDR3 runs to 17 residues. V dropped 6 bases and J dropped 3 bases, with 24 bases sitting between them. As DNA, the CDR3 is TGTGCCTGTATCCCGGGGGCGGGATGGCAAGTTGGAAACACCATATATTTT. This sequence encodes CACIPGAGWQVGNTIYF.

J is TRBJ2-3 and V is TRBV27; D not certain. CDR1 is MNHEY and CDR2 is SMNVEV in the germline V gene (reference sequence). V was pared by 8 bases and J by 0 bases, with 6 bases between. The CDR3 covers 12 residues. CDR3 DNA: TGTGCCAGCGGAATTAGCACAGATACGCAGTATTTT. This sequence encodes CASGISTDTQYF.

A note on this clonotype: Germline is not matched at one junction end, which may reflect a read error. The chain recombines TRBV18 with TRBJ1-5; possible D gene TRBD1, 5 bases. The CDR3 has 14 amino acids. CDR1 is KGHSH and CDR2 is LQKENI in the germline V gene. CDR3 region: CASLPLRGPQPQHF. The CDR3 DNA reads TGTGCCAGCTTACCATTAAGGGGTCCTCAGCCCCAGCATTTT. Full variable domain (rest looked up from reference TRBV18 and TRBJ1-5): NAGVMQNPRHLVRRRGQEARLRCSPMKGHSHVYWYRQLPEEGLKFMVYLQKENIIDESGMPKERFSAEFPKEGPSILRIQQVVRGDSAAYFCASLPLRGPQPQHFGDGTRLSIL.

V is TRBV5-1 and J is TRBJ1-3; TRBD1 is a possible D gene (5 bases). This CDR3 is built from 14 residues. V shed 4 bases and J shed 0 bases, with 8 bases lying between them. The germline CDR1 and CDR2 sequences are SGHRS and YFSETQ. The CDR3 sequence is CASSQDNSGNTIYF. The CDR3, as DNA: TGCGCCAGCAGCCAGGACAACTCTGGAAACACCATATATTTT.

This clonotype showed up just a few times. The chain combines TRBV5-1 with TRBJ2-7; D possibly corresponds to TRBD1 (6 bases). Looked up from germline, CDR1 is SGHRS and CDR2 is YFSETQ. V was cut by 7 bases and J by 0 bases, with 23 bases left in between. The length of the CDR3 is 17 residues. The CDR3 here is CASDHEATRQASYEQYF. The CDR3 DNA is TGCGCCAGCGACCACGAAGCAACCCGACAGGCCTCCTACGAGCAGTACTTC.

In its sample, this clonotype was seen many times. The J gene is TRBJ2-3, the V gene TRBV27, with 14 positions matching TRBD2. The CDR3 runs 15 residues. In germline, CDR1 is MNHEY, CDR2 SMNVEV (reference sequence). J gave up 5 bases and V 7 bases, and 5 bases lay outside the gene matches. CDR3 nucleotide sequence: TGTGCCAGCATTCGACTAGCGGGAGGGGGAGATACGCAGTATTTT. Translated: CASIRLAGGGDTQYF.